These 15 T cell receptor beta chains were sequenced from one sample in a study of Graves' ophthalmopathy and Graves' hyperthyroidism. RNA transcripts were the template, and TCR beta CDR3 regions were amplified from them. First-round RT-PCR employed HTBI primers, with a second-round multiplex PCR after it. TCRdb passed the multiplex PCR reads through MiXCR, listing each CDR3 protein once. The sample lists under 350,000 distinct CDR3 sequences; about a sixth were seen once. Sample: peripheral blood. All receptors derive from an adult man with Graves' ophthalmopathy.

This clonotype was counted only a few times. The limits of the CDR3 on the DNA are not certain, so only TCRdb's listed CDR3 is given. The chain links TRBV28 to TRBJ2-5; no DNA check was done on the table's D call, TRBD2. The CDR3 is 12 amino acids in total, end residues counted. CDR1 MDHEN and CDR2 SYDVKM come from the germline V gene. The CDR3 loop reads CASSFGPGTEYF.

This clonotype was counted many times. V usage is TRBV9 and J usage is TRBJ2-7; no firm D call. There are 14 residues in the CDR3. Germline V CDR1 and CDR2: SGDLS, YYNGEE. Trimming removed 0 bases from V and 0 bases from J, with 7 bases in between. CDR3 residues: CASSVGESSYEQYF. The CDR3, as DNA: TGTGCCAGCAGCGTAGGGGAAAGCTCCTACGAGCAGTACTTC. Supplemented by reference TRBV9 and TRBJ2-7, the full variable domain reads DSGVTQTPKHLITATGQRVTLRCSPRSGDLSVYWYQQSLDQGLQFLIQYYNGEERAKGNILERFSAQQFPDLHSELNLSSLELGDSALYFCASSVGESSYEQYFGPGTRLTVT.

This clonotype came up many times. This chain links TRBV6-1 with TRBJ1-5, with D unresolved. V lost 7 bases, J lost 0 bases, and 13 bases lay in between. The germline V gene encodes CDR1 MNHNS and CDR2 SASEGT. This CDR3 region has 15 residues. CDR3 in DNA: TGTGCCAGCACGTCCCGGGCAGATAGCAATCAGCCCCAGCATTTT. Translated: CASTSRADSNQPQHF.

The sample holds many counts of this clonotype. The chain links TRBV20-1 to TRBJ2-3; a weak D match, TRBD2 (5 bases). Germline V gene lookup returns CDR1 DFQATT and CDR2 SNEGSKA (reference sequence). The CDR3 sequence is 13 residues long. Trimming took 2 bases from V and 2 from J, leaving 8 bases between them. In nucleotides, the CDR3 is TGCAGTGCTAGATTGGGAGTCACAGATACGCAGTATTTT. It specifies CSARLGVTDTQYF.

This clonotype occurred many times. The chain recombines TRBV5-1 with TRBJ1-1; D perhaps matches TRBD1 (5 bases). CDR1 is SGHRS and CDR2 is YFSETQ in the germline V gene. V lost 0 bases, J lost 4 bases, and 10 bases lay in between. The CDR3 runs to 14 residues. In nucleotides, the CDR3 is TGCGCCAGCAGCTTGGCCTCCGGGGGCACTGAAGCTTTCTTT. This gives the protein CASSLASGGTEAFF.

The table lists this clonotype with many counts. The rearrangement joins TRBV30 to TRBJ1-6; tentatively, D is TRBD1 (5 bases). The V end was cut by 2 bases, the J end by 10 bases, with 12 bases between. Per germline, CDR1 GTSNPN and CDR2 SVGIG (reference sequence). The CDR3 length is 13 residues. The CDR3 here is CAWSPRARSPLHF. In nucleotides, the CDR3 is TGTGCCTGGAGTCCCAGGGCACGGTCACCCCTCCACTTT.

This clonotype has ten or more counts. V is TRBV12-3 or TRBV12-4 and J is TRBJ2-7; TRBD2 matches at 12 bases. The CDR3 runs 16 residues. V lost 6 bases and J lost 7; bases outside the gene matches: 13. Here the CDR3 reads CASSTGASGRAKEQYF. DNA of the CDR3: TGTGCCAGCAGCACCGGAGCTAGCGGGAGGGCGAAGGAGCAGTACTTC.

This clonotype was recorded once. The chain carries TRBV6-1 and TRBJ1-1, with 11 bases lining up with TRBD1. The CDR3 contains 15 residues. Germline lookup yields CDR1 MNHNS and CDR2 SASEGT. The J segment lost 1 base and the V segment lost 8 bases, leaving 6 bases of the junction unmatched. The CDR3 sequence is CASGGGTGGNTEAFF. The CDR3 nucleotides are TGTGCCAGCGGAGGGGGGACAGGGGGGAACACTGAAGCTTTCTTT.

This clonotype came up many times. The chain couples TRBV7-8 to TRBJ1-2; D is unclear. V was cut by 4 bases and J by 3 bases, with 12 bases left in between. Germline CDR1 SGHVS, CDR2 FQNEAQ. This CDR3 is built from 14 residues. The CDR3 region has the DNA TGTGCCAGCAGCTCGAACACGGTTGACTATGGCTACACCTTC. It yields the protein CASSSNTVDYGYTF. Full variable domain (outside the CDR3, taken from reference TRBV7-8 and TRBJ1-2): GAGVSQSPRYKVAKRGQDVALRCDPISGHVSLFWYQQALGQGPEFLTYFQNEAQLDKSGLPSDRFFAERPEGSVSTLKIQRTQQEDSAVYLCASSSNTVDYGYTFGSGTRLTVV.

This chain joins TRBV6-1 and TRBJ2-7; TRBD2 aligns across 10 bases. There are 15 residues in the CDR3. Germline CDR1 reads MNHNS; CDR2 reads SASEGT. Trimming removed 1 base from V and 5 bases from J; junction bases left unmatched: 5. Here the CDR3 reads CASSEVGTSVDEQYF. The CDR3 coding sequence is TGTGCCAGCAGTGAAGTGGGGACTAGCGTCGACGAGCAGTACTTC.

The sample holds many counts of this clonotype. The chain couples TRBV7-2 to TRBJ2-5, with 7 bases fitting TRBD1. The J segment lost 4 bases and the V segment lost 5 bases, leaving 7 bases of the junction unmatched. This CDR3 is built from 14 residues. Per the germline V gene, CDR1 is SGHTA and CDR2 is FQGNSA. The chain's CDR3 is CASSPSTGSETQYF. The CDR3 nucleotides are TGTGCCAGCAGCCCCTCGACAGGGTCAGAGACCCAGTACTTC.

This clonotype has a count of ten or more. The chain's CDR3 is CASSLLGTSGSGAGELFF. The CDR3 DNA sequence: TGCGCCAGCAGCTTGCTCGGGACTAGCGGGAGCGGCGCCGGGGAGCTGTTTTTT. The rearrangement joins TRBV5-1 to TRBJ2-2; 14 bases line up with TRBD2. CDR3 length: 18 residues. CDR1 SGHRS and CDR2 YFSETQ come from the germline V gene. V dropped 1 base and J dropped 6; count of bases not matched to a gene: 8.

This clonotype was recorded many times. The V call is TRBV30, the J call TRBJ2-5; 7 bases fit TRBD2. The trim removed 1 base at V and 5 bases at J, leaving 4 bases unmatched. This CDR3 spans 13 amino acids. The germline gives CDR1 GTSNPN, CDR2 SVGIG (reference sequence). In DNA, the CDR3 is TGTGCCTGGAGTGGGACTAGTTTTGAGACCCAGTACTTC. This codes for CAWSGTSFETQYF.

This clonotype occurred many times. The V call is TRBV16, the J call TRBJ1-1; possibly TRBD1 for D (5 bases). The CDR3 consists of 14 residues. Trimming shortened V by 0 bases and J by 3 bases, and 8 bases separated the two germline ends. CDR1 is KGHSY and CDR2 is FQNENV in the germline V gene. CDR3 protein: CASSQSRQHTEAFF. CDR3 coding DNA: TGTGCCAGCAGCCAATCCAGACAGCACACTGAAGCTTTCTTT.

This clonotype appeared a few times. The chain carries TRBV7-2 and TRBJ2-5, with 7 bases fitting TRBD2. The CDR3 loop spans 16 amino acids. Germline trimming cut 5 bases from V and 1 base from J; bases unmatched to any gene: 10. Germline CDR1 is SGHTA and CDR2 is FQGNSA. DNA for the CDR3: TGTGCCAGCAGCGGGGGGGGGAGGGCCGGCCAAGAGACCCAGTACTTC. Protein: CASSGGGRAGQETQYF.